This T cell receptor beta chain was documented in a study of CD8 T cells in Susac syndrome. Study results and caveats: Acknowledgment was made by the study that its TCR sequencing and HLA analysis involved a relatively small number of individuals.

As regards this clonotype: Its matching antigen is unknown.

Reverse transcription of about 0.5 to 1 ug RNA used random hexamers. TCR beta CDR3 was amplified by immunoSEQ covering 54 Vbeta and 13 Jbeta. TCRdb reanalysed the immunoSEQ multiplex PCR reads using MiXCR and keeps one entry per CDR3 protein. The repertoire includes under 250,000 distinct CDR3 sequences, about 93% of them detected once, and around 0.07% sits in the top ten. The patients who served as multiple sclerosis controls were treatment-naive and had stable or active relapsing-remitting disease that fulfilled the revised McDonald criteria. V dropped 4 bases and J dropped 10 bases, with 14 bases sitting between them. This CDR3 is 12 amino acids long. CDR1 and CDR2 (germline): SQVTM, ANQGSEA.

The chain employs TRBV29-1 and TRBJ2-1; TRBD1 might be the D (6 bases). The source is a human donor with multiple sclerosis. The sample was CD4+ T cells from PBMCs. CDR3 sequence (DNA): TGCAGCGTTGCAGGGGATTGGGACGAGCAGTTCTTC. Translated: CSVAGDWDEQFF.